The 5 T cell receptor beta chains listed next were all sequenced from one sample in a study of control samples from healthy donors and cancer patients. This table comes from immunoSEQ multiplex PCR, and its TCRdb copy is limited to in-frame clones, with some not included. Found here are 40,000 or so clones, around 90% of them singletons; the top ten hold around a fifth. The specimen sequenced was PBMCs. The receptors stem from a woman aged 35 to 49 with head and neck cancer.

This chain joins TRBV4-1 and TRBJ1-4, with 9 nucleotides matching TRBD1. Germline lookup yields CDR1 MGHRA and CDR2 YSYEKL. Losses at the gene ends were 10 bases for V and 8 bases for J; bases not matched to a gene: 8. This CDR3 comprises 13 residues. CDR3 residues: CATGTGRDEKLFF. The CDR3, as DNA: TGCGCCACCGGGACAGGGAGAGACGAAAAACTGTTTTTT.

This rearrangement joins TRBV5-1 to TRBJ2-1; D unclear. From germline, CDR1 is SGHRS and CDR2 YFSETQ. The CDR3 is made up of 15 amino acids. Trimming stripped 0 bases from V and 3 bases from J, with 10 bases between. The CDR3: CASSLGILGYNEQFF. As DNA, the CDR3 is TGCGCCAGCAGCTTGGGAATTCTGGGCTACAATGAGCAGTTCTTC.

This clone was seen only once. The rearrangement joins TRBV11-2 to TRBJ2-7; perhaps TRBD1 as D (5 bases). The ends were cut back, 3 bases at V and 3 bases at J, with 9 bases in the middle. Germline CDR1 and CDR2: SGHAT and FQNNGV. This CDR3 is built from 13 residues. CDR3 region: CASSFGHHYEQYF. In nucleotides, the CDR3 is TGTGCCAGCAGCTTCGGACACCACTACGAGCAGTACTTC.

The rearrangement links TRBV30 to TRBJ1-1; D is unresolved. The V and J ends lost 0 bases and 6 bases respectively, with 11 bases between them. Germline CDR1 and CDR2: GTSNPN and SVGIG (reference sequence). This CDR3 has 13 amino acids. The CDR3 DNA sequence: TGTGCCTGGAGTGTACAAAGCCCTCCTGAAGCTTTCTTT. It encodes CAWSVQSPPEAFF.

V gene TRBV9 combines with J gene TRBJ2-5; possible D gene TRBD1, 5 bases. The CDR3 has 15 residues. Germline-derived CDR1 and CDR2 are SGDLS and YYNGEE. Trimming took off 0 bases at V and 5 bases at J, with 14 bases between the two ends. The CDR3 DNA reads TGTGCCAGCAGCGTAGGGGGCCTTTATATCGAGACCCAGTACTTC. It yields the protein CASSVGGLYIETQYF.